The 15 T cell receptor beta chains given below trace back to one sample, sequenced in a study. Produced via immunoSEQ multiplex PCR; TCRdb's table is partial and in-frame only. This sample has 60,000 to 75,000 clones, with 80% to 95% found just once. Sample: PBMCs. The receptors were sampled from a man aged 35 to 55 with rheumatoid arthritis.

A note on this clone: Different DNA sequences within this sample yield the same CDR3. The chain is built from TRBV9 and TRBJ2-7; 7 bases match TRBD1. The J segment lost 2 bases and the V segment lost 3 bases, leaving 2 bases of the junction unmatched. The CDR3 has 13 amino acids. Per the germline V gene, CDR1 is SGDLS and CDR2 is YYNGEE. CDR3 sequence reads: CASSGQGAYEQYF. The CDR3, as DNA: TGTGCCAGCAGCGGACAGGGCGCCTACGAGCAGTACTTC.

The chain joins TRBV7-9 to TRBJ1-5, with a weak D call TRBD1 (6 bases). Germline CDR1 is SEHNR and CDR2 is FQNEAQ (reference sequence). This CDR3 is built from 15 residues. V lost 2 bases and J lost 4, with 12 bases in between. Written as DNA, the CDR3 is TGTGCCAGCAGCTTAAGCGGGACACCTAATCAGCCCCAGCATTTT. It codes for CASSLSGTPNQPQHF. Complete variable domain (other parts from reference TRBV7-9 and TRBJ1-5): DTGVSQNPRHKITKRGQNVTFRCDPISEHNRLYWYRQTLGQGPEFLTYFQNEAQLEKSRLLSDRFSAERPKGSFSTLEIQRTEQGDSAMYLCASSLSGTPNQPQHFGDGTRLSIL.

The chain carries TRBV14 and TRBJ2-2; D unresolved. This CDR3 has 14 amino acids. The germline CDR1 and CDR2 sequences are SGHDN and FVKESK. V lost 6 bases to trimming and J lost 6 bases, with 14 bases between them. The CDR3: CASSSWVPPGELFF. The CDR3 DNA sequence: TGTGCCAGCAGTAGCTGGGTTCCCCCCGGGGAGCTGTTTTTT.

The chain is built from TRBV6-5 and TRBJ2-1; D ambiguous. The germline V gene has CDR1 MNHEY and CDR2 SVGAGI. The CDR3 has 15 residues. Trimming shortened V by 6 bases and J by 0 bases, and 12 bases separated the two germline ends. CDR3 DNA sequence: TGTGCCAGCAGAACACTGGCCAGCTCCTACAATGAGCAGTTCTTC. Its protein product is CASRTLASSYNEQFF.

The chain uses TRBV7-9 and TRBJ2-5, with D possibly being TRBD1 or TRBD2 (5 bases each). V was trimmed by 5 bases and J by 5 bases, leaving 21 bases between them. This CDR3 region has 16 residues. CDR1 is SEHNR, CDR2 FQNEAQ, per germline (reference sequence). The CDR3 sequence: CASSASGTPLSETQYF. The CDR3 DNA reads TGTGCCAGCAGCGCCTCCGGGACCCCTTTATCTGAGACCCAGTACTTC.

The V and J genes are TRBV7-6 and TRBJ2-3; 10 bases match TRBD1. Per germline, CDR1 SGHVS and CDR2 FNYEAQ. The V segment lost 5 bases and the J segment 3 bases; nucleotides outside the gene matches: 5. This CDR3 is 15 amino acids long. Here the CDR3 DNA reads TGTGCCAGCAGCCGTGACAGGGGGCGGACAGATACGCAGTATTTT. Amino acids: CASSRDRGRTDTQYF.

This CDR3 is CASSPTVGGYGYTF. The CDR3 DNA sequence: TGTGCCAGCTCACCGACGGTGGGGGGCTATGGCTACACCTTC. V usage is TRBV18 and J usage is TRBJ1-2, with D tentatively TRBD1 (5 bases). V was shortened by 3 bases and J by 4 bases, with 12 bases between the two germline ends. The CDR3 consists of 14 residues. CDR1 KGHSH and CDR2 LQKENI come from the germline V gene.

The chain combines TRBV6-4 with TRBJ1-1; no firm D call. Germline V gene sequence: CDR1 MRHNA, CDR2 SNTAGT. The CDR3 consists of 13 residues. V was cut by 7 bases and J by 13 bases, with 22 bases left in between. For the CDR3, the DNA is TGTGCCAGCACCGAGGGAGTCGGAGCTAGGTTTTTCTTT. It is translated as CASTEGVGARFFF.

V gene TRBV5-1 combines with J gene TRBJ1-1; D gene uncertain. The CDR3 loop spans 16 amino acids. Germline V gene lookup returns CDR1 SGHRS and CDR2 YFSETQ. With 5 bases removed from V and 0 bases from J, the gap between germline ends came to 17 bases. The CDR3 region is CASSKGLRGLNTEAFF. CDR3 nucleotide sequence: TGCGCCAGCAGTAAGGGCCTGCGAGGTTTGAACACTGAAGCTTTCTTT.

The chain links TRBV19 to TRBJ2-7; D could derive from TRBD1 or TRBD2 (5 bases each). V was trimmed by 5 bases and J by 1 base, leaving 12 bases between them. The CDR3 has 14 residues. Germline values: CDR1 LNHDA, CDR2 SQIVND (reference sequence). CDR3 residues: CASSPSWGSYEQYF. As DNA, the CDR3 is TGTGCCAGTAGTCCCTCCTGGGGGTCCTACGAGCAGTACTTC.

The chain couples TRBV28 to TRBJ2-5; possibly TRBD1 for D (6 bases). Germline lookup yields CDR1 MDHEN and CDR2 SYDVKM. This CDR3 comprises 16 residues. Trimming pared 2 bases from V and 4 bases from J, leaving 17 bases between. The CDR3 DNA reads TGTGCCAGCAGTTTAGGGCAGGGGATTAAGGTAGAGACCCAGTACTTC. This translates into CASSLGQGIKVETQYF.

The gene calls are TRBV27 and TRBJ2-5; D possibly corresponds to TRBD2 (5 bases). The CDR3 runs 12 residues. V shed 5 bases and J shed 7 bases, with 11 bases lying between them. Per germline, CDR1 MNHEY and CDR2 SMNVEV (reference sequence). CDR3 sequence: CASSQRSGTQYF. The CDR3 nucleotides read TGTGCCAGCAGTCAGAGAAGCGGGACCCAGTACTTC.

The chain combines TRBV5-5 with TRBJ2-3; D is ambiguous. There are 14 residues in the CDR3. The V end was cut by 1 base, the J end by 6 bases, with 12 bases between. CDR1 and CDR2 (germline): SGHKS, YYEKEE (reference sequence). CDR3 bases: TGTGCCAGCAGCTTGATCTTGGATATTGATACGCAGTATTTT. It yields the protein CASSLILDIDTQYF.

The chain has TRBV10-3 and TRBJ2-1; 13 bases map to TRBD2. Looked up from germline, CDR1 is ENHRY and CDR2 is SYGVKD. V was clipped by 6 bases and J by 0 bases; unmatched bases: 5. The CDR3 contains 17 residues. The CDR3 region is CAIRETSGGPSYNEQFF. CDR3 in DNA: TGTGCCATCAGGGAGACTAGCGGGGGGCCCTCCTACAATGAGCAGTTCTTC.

This chain links TRBV6-2 or TRBV6-3 with TRBJ2-1, with 10 positions matching TRBD1. V gave up 5 bases and J gave up 5 bases; unmatched junction bases: 9. Germline assignment: CDR1 MNHEY and CDR2 SVGEGT. The CDR3 spans 16 residues. The CDR3 protein is CASSQRDRGFNNEQFF. Written as DNA, the CDR3 is TGTGCCAGCAGTCAGCGGGACAGGGGTTTTAACAATGAGCAGTTCTTC.